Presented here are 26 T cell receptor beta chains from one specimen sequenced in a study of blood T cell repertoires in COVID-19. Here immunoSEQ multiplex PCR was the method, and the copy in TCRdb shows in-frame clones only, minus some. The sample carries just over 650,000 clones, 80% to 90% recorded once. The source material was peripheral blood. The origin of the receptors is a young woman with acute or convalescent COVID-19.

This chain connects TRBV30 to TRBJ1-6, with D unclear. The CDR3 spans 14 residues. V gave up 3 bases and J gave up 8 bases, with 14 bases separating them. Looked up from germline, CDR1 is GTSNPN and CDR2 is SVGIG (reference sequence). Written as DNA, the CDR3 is TGTGCCTGGAGAGGCAGACTGCCCGATTCACCCCTCCACTTT. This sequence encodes CAWRGRLPDSPLHF.

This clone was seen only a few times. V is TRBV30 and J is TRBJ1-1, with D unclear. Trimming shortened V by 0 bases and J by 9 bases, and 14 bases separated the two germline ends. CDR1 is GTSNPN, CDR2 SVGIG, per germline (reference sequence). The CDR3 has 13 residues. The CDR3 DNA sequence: TGTGCCTGGAGTGTAAGCGTCCCGGGTAAAGCTTTCTTT. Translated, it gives CAWSVSVPGKAFF.

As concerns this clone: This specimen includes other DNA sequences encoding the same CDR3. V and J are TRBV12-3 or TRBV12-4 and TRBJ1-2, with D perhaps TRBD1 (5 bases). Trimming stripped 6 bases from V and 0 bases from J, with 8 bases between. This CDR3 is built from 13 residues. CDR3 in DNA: TGTGCCAGCAGCCGGGACTCTAACTATGGCTACACCTTC. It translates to CASSRDSNYGYTF.

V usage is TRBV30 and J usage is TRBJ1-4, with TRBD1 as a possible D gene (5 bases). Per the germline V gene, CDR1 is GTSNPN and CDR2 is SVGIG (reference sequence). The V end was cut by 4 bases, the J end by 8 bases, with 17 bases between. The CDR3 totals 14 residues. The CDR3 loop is CAWTPRGGGEKLFF. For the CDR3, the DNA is TGTGCCTGGACCCCCCGCGGGGGAGGGGAAAAACTGTTTTTT.

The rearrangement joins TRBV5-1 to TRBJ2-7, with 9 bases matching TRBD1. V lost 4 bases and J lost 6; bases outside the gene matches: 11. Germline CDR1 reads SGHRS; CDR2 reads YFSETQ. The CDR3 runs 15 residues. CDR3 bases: TGCGCCAGCAGCCTGATACCGGGACAGGGAGGCGAGCAGTACTTC. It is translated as CASSLIPGQGGEQYF.

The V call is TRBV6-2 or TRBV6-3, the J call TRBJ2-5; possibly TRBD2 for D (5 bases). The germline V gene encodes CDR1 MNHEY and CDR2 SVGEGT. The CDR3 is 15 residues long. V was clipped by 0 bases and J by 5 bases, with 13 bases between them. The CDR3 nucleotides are TGTGCCAGCAGTTACTCGGGGTCGGGATGGGAGACCCAGTACTTC. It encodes CASSYSGSGWETQYF.

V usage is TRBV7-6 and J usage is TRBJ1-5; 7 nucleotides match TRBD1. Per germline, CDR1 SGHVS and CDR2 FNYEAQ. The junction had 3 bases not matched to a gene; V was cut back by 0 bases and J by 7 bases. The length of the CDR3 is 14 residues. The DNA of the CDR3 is TGTGCCAGCAGCTTAGCAACAGGGGAACAGCCCCAGCATTTT. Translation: CASSLATGEQPQHF.

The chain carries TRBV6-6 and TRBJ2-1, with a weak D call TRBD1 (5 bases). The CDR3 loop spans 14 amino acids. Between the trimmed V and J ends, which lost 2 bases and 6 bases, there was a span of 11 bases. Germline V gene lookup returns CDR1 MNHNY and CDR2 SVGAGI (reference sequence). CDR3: CASSYGAGANEQFF. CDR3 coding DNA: TGTGCCAGCAGTTACGGGGCAGGAGCCAATGAGCAGTTCTTC.

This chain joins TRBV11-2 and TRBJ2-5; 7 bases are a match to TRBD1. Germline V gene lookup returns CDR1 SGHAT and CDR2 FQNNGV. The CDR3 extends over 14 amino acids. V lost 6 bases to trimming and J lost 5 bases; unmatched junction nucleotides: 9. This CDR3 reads CASRPDRVGETQYF. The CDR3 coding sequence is TGTGCCAGCAGACCCGACAGGGTCGGCGAGACCCAGTACTTC. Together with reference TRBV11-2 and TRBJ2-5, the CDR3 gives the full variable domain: EAGVAQSPRYKIIEKRQSVAFWCNPISGHATLYWYQQILGQGPKLLIQFQNNGVVDDSQLPKDRFSAERLKGVDSTLKIQPAKLEDSAVYLCASRPDRVGETQYFGPGTRLLVL.

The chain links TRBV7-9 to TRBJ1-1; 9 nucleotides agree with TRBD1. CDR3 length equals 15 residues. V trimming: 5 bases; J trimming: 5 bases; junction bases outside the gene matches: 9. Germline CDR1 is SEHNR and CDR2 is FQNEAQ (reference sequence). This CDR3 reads CASSPGQGAGTEAFF. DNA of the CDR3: TGTGCCAGCAGCCCGGGACAGGGAGCGGGGACTGAAGCTTTCTTT. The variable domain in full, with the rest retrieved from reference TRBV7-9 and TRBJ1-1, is DTGVSQNPRHKITKRGQNVTFRCDPISEHNRLYWYRQTLGQGPEFLTYFQNEAQLEKSRLLSDRFSAERPKGSFSTLEIQRTEQGDSAMYLCASSPGQGAGTEAFFGQGTRLTVV.

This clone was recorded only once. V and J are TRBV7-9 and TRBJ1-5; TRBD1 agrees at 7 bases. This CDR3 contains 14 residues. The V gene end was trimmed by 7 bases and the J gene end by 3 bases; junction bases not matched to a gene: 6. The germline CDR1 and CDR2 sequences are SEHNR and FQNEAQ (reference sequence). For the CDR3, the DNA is TGTGCCAGCACTACCGACAGGGACAATCAGCCCCAGCATTTT. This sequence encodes CASTTDRDNQPQHF.

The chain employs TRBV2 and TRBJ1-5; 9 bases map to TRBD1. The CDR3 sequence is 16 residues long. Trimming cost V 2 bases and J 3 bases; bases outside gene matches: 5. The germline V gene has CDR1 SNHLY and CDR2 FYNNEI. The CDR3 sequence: CASSEQGTGFNQPQHF. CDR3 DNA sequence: TGTGCCAGCAGTGAACAAGGGACAGGGTTCAATCAGCCCCAGCATTTT.

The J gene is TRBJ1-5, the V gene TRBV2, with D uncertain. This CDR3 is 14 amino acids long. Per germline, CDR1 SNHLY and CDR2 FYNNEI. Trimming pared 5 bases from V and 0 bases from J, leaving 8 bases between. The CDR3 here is CASSWELSNQPQHF. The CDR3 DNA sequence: TGTGCCAGCAGTTGGGAGCTTAGCAATCAGCCCCAGCATTTT.

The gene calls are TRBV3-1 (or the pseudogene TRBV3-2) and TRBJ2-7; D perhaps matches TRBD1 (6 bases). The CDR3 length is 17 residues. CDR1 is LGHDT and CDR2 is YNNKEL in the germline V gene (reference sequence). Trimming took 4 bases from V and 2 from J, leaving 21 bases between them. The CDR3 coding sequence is TGTGCCAGCAGCCCTCTTCCCGGACAGACCTTTCCCTACGAGCAGTACTTC. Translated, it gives CASSPLPGQTFPYEQYF.

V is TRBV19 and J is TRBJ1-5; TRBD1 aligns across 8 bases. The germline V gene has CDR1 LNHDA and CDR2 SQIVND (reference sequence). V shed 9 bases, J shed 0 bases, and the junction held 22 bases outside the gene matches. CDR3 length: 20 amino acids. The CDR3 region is CASLTGGQSTSLYSNQPQHF. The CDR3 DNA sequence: TGTGCCAGCCTTACAGGGGGTCAGAGCACCTCGCTATATAGCAATCAGCCCCAGCATTTT.

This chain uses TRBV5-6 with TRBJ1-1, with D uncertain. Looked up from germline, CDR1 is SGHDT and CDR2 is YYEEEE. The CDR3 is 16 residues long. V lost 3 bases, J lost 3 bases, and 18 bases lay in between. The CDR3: CASSYRGVDVDTEAFF. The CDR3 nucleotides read TGTGCCAGCAGCTACCGGGGAGTGGATGTGGACACTGAAGCTTTCTTT.

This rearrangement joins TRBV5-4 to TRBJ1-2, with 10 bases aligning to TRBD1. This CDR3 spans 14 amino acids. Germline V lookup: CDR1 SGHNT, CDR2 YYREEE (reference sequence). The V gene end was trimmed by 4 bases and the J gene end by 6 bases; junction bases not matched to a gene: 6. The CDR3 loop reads CASSRGQGVDGYTF. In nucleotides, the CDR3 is TGTGCCAGCAGCCGCGGACAGGGGGTGGATGGCTACACCTTC.

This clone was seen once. The CDR3 protein is CASRGGYNEQFF. DNA of the CDR3: TGTGCCAGCAGGGGAGGTTACAATGAGCAGTTCTTC. This rearrangement joins TRBV6-5 to TRBJ2-1, with a tentative D call TRBD2 (6 bases). Trimming shortened V by 6 bases and J by 4 bases, and 7 bases separated the two germline ends. The CDR3 is 12 residues long. Germline V gives CDR1 MNHEY, CDR2 SVGAGI.

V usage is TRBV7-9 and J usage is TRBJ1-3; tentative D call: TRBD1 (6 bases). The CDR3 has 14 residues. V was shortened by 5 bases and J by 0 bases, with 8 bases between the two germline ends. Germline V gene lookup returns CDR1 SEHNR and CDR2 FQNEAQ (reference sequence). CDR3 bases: TGTGCCAGCAGCCAGGGGAGCTCTGGAAACACCATATATTTT. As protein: CASSQGSSGNTIYF. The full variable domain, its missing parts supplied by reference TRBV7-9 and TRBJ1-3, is DTGVSQNPRHKITKRGQNVTFRCDPISEHNRLYWYRQTLGQGPEFLTYFQNEAQLEKSRLLSDRFSAERPKGSFSTLEIQRTEQGDSAMYLCASSQGSSGNTIYFGEGSWLTVV.

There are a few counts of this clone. The DNA of the CDR3 is TGTGCCAGCAGTGAAAGGACAGGGGGTCCCTCCTACGAGCAGTACTTC. Translation: CASSERTGGPSYEQYF. V and J are TRBV6-1 and TRBJ2-7, with 10 bases identical to TRBD1. This CDR3 region has 16 residues. Germline V lookup: CDR1 MNHNS, CDR2 SASEGT. V shed 2 bases, J shed 0 bases, and the junction held 4 bases outside the gene matches.

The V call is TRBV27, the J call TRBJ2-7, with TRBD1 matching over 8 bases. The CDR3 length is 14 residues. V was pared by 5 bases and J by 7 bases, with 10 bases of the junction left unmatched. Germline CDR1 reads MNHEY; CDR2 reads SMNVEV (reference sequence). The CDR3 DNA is TGTGCCAGCAGTCTCCTGAAGACAGGGGAAGAGCAGTACTTC. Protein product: CASSLLKTGEEQYF.

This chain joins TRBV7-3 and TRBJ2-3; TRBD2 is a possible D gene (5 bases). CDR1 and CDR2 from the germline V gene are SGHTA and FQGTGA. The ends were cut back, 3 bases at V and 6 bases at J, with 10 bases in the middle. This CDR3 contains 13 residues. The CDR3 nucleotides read TGTGCCAGCAGCTTGCTAGCTGGGGATACGCAGTATTTT. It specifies CASSLLAGDTQYF.

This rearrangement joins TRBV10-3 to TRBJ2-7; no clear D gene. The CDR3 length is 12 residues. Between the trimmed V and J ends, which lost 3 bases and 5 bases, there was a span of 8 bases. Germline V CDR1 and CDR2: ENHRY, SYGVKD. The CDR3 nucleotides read TGTGCCATCAGTGAAACGAGCCACGAGCAGTACTTC. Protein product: CAISETSHEQYF.

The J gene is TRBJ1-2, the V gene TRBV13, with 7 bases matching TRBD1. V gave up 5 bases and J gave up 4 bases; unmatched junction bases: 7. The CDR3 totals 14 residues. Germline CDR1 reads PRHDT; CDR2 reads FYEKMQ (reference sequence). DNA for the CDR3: TGTGCCAGCAGCCAAAGGGCAGGGGGCTATGGCTACACCTTC. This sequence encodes CASSQRAGGYGYTF.

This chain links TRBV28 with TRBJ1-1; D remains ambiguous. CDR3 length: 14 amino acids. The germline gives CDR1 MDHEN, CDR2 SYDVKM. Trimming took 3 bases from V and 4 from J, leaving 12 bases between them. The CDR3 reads CASSFPRKATEAFF. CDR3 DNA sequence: TGTGCCAGCAGTTTTCCGAGGAAGGCCACTGAAGCTTTCTTT.

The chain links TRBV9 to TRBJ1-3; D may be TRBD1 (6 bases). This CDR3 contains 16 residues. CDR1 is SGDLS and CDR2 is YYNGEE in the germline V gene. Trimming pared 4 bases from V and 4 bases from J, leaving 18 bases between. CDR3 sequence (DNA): TGTGCCAGCAGCCCCTCCCGACGAACAGGGGGAAACACCATATATTTT. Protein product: CASSPSRRTGGNTIYF.